This T cell receptor beta chain comes out of a study of control samples from healthy donors and cancer patients. Germline values: CDR1 SGHAT, CDR2 FQNNGV. The CDR3 runs to 15 residues. J lost 0 bases, V lost 5 bases, and 4 bases had no gene match. Repertoires were generated with immunoSEQ multiplex PCR, while TCRdb's copy carries only in-frame clones and drops some. The table shows about 98,000 clones, with 79% occurring only once. The TCR originated in a woman aged 30 to 39 in good health. V gene TRBV11-2 combines with J gene TRBJ1-3; 7 bases agree with TRBD1. Sequencing was performed on blood. DNA of the CDR3: TGTGCCAGCAGCCGGGGACAGAGCTCTGGAAACACCATATATTTT. This translates into CASSRGQSSGNTIYF.